Below, 2 T cell receptor beta chains from the same sample are listed, as sequenced in a study of blood T cells in healthy people across ages. The second PCR ran about 6 to 12 cycles with a sample-barcoded 5' primer and J-beta primers. MiXCR was run by TCRdb on the 5' RACE reads, yielding one entry per CDR3 protein. The sample has more than 650,000 distinct CDR3 sequences, roughly 25% seen once. The data also belong to a second study, concerning T cells of mothers and their children.

The sample comprised blood. Every receptor here comes from a boy between 5 and 17 years old in good health.

In regard to this clonotype: At one end the junction does not follow the germline gene, possibly because of a read error. The chain has TRBV11-2 and TRBJ1-2; TRBD1 matches at 7 bases. Per the germline V gene, CDR1 is SGHAT and CDR2 is FQNNGV. The CDR3 totals 16 residues. The CDR3 here is CANSPGVQQGNYGYTF. The CDR3 DNA reads as TGTGCCAACAGCCCGGGGGTACAACAGGGGAACTATGGCTACACCTTC. The full variable domain, completed using reference TRBV11-2 and TRBJ1-2, is EAGVAQSPRYKIIEKRQSVAFWCNPISGHATLYWYQQILGQGPKLLIQFQNNGVVDDSQLPKDRFSAERLKGVDSTLKIQPAKLEDSAVYLCANSPGVQQGNYGYTFGSGTRLTVV.

This clonotype was counted only a few times. The chain couples TRBV29-1 to TRBJ1-2; maybe TRBD1 (6 bases). The CDR3 has 11 amino acids. V gave up 3 bases and J gave up 8 bases, with 10 bases separating them. The germline gives CDR1 SQVTM, CDR2 ANQGSEA. In DNA form, the CDR3 reads TGCAGCGTTGACGGAGGGGGAGGCTACACCTTC. It yields the protein CSVDGGGGYTF.